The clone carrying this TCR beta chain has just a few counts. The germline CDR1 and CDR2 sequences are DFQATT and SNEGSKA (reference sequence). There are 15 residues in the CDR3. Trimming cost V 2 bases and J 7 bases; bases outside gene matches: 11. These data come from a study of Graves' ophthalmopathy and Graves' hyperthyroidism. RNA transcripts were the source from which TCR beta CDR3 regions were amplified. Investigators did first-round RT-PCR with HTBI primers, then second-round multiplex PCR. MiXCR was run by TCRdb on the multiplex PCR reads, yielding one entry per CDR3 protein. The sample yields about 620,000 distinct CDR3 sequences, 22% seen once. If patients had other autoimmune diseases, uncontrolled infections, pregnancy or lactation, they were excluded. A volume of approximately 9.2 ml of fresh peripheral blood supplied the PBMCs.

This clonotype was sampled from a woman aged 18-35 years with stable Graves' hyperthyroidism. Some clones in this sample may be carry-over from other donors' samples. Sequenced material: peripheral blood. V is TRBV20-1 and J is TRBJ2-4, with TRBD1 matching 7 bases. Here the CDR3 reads CSARLGGQVLNIQYF. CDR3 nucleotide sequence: TGCAGTGCTAGACTTGGAGGACAGGTCCTCAACATTCAGTACTTC.